A selection of T cell receptor beta chains follows, all from one sample in a study of CD8 T cells in ankylosing spondylitis. In TCRdb, the 5' RACE reads were re-called with MiXCR into one record per CDR3 protein. This table has around 25,000 distinct CDR3 sequences, around 16% appearing once. Material: blood. All receptors come from a male donor with ankylosing spondylitis or in good health (not recorded which). The conserved cysteine and the conserved F or W are not part of the CDR3 here. The order of the fields is J gene, V gene, CDR3 protein.

TRBJ1-4,TRBV11-2,ASSLETGPGEKLF
TRBJ2-7,TRBV20-1,SAPGTSGSSNEQY
TRBJ2-1,TRBV12-3/TRBV12-4,ASSATGTYNEQF
TRBJ2-1,TRBV12-3/TRBV12-4,ASSHLPPLAGGNEQF
TRBJ2-1,TRBV7-3,ASSLTASGGSYNEQF
TRBJ1-1,TRBV6-1,ASQGTNTEAF
TRBJ2-1,TRBV12-3/TRBV12-4,ASSLGVDGEQF
TRBJ1-1,TRBV29-1,SVAQGRNTEAF
TRBJ2-7,TRBV28,ASSLWEGAAYEQY
TRBJ1-1,TRBV6-6,ASSYRTEAF
TRBJ2-1,TRBV20-1,SARDLGERQF
TRBJ2-4,TRBV20-1,SARVSRAKNIQY
TRBJ2-2,TRBV5-6,ASSLAGQANTGELF
TRBJ1-1,TRBV7-3,ASSLTLTGLRF
TRBJ2-1,TRBV29-1,SVETGGRQF
TRBJ2-1,TRBV2,ASSDFETWRREF
TRBJ2-7,TRBV4-3,ASSPASGGAVSSEQY
TRBJ1-2,TRBV28,ASTPGLYYGYT
TRBJ1-1,TRBV20-1,SARDARVNTEAF
TRBJ2-1,TRBV6-5,ASSYMRQDYNEQF
TRBJ1-3,TRBV13,ASSRGGQGGNTIY
TRBJ2-5,TRBV7-7,ASSLGRSRDETQY
TRBJ2-2,TRBV4-3,ASSQDGTGAFTGELF
TRBJ2-4,TRBV18,ASSVQAGDGGNIQY
TRBJ2-3,TRBV6-2/TRBV6-3,ASSYVAGTDTQY
TRBJ2-2,TRBV2,ASSTGTASGELF
TRBJ1-4,TRBV30,AWSDPSFSNEKLF
TRBJ2-3,TRBV6-5,ASSSGVVADTQY
TRBJ2-3,TRBV5-1,ASSSGQRTDTQY
TRBJ2-3,TRBV10-3,AISQGLALPDTQY
TRBJ2-3,TRBV10-3,AISGAQDTQY
TRBJ2-5,TRBV3-1,ASSQDIRAQETQY
TRBJ2-1,TRBV29-1,SVDGSGRGPYNEQF
TRBJ2-1,TRBV5-1,ASSLAQGQAYNEQF
TRBJ2-1,TRBV7-9,ASSFGGDEQF
TRBJ2-7,TRBV20-1,SASVDVTYEQY
TRBJ2-5,TRBV21-1,ASSKEGLGQTQY
TRBJ2-5,TRBV5-1,ASSLRTAQETQY
TRBJ2-2,TRBV5-1,ASSFFPQPETGELF
TRBJ1-1,TRBV18,ASSPQRDGQEAF
TRBJ2-3,TRBV2,ASLGTRNTDTQY
TRBJ2-1,TRBV7-2,ASSSSGGAEEQF
TRBJ2-3,TRBV29-1,SVEPRLAGNTDTQY
TRBJ2-7,TRBV7-2,ASSFGLAESYEQY